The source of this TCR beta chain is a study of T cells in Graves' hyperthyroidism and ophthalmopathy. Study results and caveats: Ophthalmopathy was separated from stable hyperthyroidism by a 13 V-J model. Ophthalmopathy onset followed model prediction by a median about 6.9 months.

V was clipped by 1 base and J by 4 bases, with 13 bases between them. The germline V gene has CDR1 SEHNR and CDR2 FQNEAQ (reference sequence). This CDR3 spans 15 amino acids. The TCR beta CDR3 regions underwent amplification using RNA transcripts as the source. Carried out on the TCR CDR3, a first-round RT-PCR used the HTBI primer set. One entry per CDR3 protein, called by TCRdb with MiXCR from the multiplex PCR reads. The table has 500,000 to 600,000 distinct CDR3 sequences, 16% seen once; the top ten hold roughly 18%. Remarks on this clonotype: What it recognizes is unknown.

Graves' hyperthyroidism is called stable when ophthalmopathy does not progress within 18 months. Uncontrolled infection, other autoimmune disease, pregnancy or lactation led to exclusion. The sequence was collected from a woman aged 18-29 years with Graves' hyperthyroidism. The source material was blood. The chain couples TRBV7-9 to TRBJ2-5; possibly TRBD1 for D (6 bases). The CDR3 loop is CASSLVMRGGETQYF. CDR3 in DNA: TGTGCCAGCAGCTTAGTAATGAGAGGGGGAGAGACCCAGTACTTC.